This passage covers 24 T cell receptor beta chains from one sample sequenced in a study of T cell responses to AZD1222 COVID-19 vaccine. Libraries were prepared by immunoSEQ multiplex PCR; TCRdb keeps only in-frame clonotypes and omits some of them. The sample lists 94,000 or so clones; 80% to 90% were seen once. Sequences were derived from peripheral blood, sampled on day 0 of AZD1222 vaccination. All receptors come from an adult in good health.

The CDR3 spells CASSSRQGMNTEAFF. The DNA for the CDR3 is TGTGCCAGCAGCAGCCGACAGGGGATGAACACTGAAGCTTTCTTT. The chain is built from TRBV5-6 and TRBJ1-1; 8 bases line up with TRBD1. The germline V gene encodes CDR1 SGHDT and CDR2 YYEEEE. This CDR3 has 15 residues. Germline trimming cut 4 bases from V and 0 bases from J; bases unmatched to any gene: 5. Full variable domain (rest looked up from reference TRBV5-6 and TRBJ1-1): DAGVTQSPTHLIKTRGQQVTLRCSPKSGHDTVSWYQQALGQGPQFIFQYYEEEERQRGNFPDRFSGHQFPNYSSELNVNALLLGDSALYLCASSSRQGMNTEAFFGQGTRLTVV.

The rearrangement joins TRBV5-1 to TRBJ2-1, with D unresolved. V lost 7 bases and J lost 0, with 11 bases in between. This CDR3 spans 14 amino acids. Germline V gene data show CDR1 as SGHRS and CDR2 as YFSETQ. The CDR3 region has the DNA TGCGCCAGCTCCCCCACGCTCTCCTACAATGAGCAGTTCTTC. It encodes CASSPTLSYNEQFF.

The CDR3 DNA is TGTGCCAGCAGTCGAATAATGGGCACTGAAGCTTTCTTT. Its protein is CASSRIMGTEAFF. The chain combines TRBV5-6 with TRBJ1-1, with unresolved D. V lost 5 bases to trimming and J lost 4 bases, with 12 bases between them. Germline CDR1 and CDR2: SGHDT and YYEEEE. The CDR3 has 13 residues. The full variable domain, rest sourced from reference TRBV5-6 and TRBJ1-1, is DAGVTQSPTHLIKTRGQQVTLRCSPKSGHDTVSWYQQALGQGPQFIFQYYEEEERQRGNFPDRFSGHQFPNYSSELNVNALLLGDSALYLCASSRIMGTEAFFGQGTRLTVV.

The chain couples TRBV18 to TRBJ1-1; no clear D. Germline V gives CDR1 KGHSH, CDR2 LQKENI. Trimming left V 3 bases short and J 3 bases short, with 11 bases between. The CDR3 has 14 residues. CDR3 region: CASSPALQDTEAFF. The CDR3 DNA sequence: TGTGCCAGCTCACCGGCCTTGCAGGACACTGAAGCTTTCTTT.

The chain employs TRBV7-8 and TRBJ2-5; a weak D match, TRBD2 (5 bases). CDR3 length: 14 residues. The V end lost 5 bases, the J end lost 8 bases, and 18 bases lay between the germline ends. The V gene's germline CDR1 is SGHVS and CDR2 FQNEAQ. The CDR3 DNA is TGTGCCAGCAGCCCTACGGGGTTGGTCGATACCCAGTACTTC. Protein: CASSPTGLVDTQYF. The whole variable domain, remainder taken from reference TRBV7-8 and TRBJ2-5, is GAGVSQSPRYKVAKRGQDVALRCDPISGHVSLFWYQQALGQGPEFLTYFQNEAQLDKSGLPSDRFFAERPEGSVSTLKIQRTQQEDSAVYLCASSPTGLVDTQYFGPGTRLLVL.

This chain uses TRBV7-9 with TRBJ2-2, with no clear D. The CDR3 has 13 amino acids. The germline V gene has CDR1 SEHNR and CDR2 FQNEAQ (reference sequence). The V gene lost 0 bases and the J gene lost 5 bases, with 4 bases spanning the gap. The CDR3 here is CASSLAGTGELFF. The CDR3 bases are TGTGCCAGCAGCTTAGCAGGGACCGGGGAGCTGTTTTTT.

This chain connects TRBV9 to TRBJ1-2, with 10 bases identical to TRBD1. Trimming cost V 0 bases and J 1 base; bases outside gene matches: 3. Germline CDR1 is SGDLS and CDR2 is YYNGEE. CDR3 length equals 16 residues. CDR3 residues: CASSVVDRGLNYGYTF. The CDR3 DNA reads as TGTGCCAGCAGCGTAGTAGACAGGGGGCTTAACTATGGCTACACCTTC.

V and J are TRBV6-2 or TRBV6-3 and TRBJ1-6, with a weak D call TRBD1 (5 bases). The germline gives CDR1 MNHEY, CDR2 SVGEGT. The CDR3 covers 16 residues. Trimming removed 2 bases at V and 2 bases at J, with 10 bases between. The CDR3 loop is CASSYLAGAYNSPLHF. CDR3 in DNA: TGTGCCAGCAGTTACCTTGCGGGGGCCTATAATTCACCCCTCCACTTT.

This chain connects TRBV11-2 to TRBJ1-2; 9 nucleotides agree with TRBD1. CDR3 length: 12 amino acids. With 5 bases clipped from V and 7 bases from J, the junction kept 2 bases outside the gene matches. CDR1 and CDR2 from the germline V gene are SGHAT and FQNNGV. For the CDR3, the DNA is TGTGCCAGCAGCACAGGGGGCACTGGCTACACCTTC. It yields the protein CASSTGGTGYTF.

The CDR3 loop is CASSTDKDSPLHF. The CDR3 DNA follows: TGTGCCAGCAGCACAGACAAGGATTCACCCCTCCACTTT. The rearrangement uses TRBV7-3 and TRBJ1-6; D uncertain. Trimming stripped 5 bases from V and 8 bases from J, with 10 bases between. Germline lookup yields CDR1 SGHTA and CDR2 FQGTGA. The CDR3 is made up of 13 amino acids.

V and J are TRBV19 and TRBJ2-1, with TRBD2 identical over 11 bases. Losses at the gene ends were 5 bases for V and 7 bases for J; bases not matched to a gene: 7. The CDR3 totals 15 residues. Germline CDR1 is LNHDA and CDR2 is SQIVND (reference sequence). CDR3 region: CASSWSSGGRNEQFF. As DNA, the CDR3 is TGTGCCAGTAGTTGGTCTAGCGGGGGGAGGAATGAGCAGTTCTTC.

The count of this clone is one. This chain links TRBV30 with TRBJ2-4; a possible D gene is TRBD2 (6 bases). The germline V gene has CDR1 GTSNPN and CDR2 SVGIG (reference sequence). The CDR3 spans 12 residues. V lost 1 base to trimming and J lost 13 bases, with 14 bases between them. The CDR3 spells CAWSGGGAMQYF. The CDR3 DNA follows: TGTGCCTGGAGTGGTGGAGGGGCTATGCAGTACTTC. Full variable domain (rest looked up from reference TRBV30 and TRBJ2-4): SQTIHQWPATLVQPVGSPLSLECTVEGTSNPNLYWYRQAAGRGLQLLFYSVGIGQISSEVPQNLSASRPQDRQFILSSKKLLLSDSGFYLCAWSGGGAMQYFGAGTRLSVL.

This chain uses TRBV4-1 with TRBJ1-2, with a weak D call TRBD1 (5 bases). Between the trimmed V and J ends, which lost 0 bases and 4 bases, there was a span of 12 bases. The CDR3 consists of 15 residues. CDR1 is MGHRA, CDR2 YSYEKL, per germline. The CDR3, as DNA: TGCGCCAGCAGCCAAGAAACCCGGGGCCTCTATGGCTACACCTTC. This encodes CASSQETRGLYGYTF.

The chain recombines TRBV6-1 with TRBJ1-5; D remains ambiguous. Trimming stripped 2 bases from V and 3 bases from J, with 5 bases between. The CDR3 is 13 amino acids. Germline loops: CDR1 MNHNS, CDR2 SASEGT. This CDR3 is CASSEQYNQPQHF. The CDR3 DNA sequence: TGTGCCAGCAGTGAACAATACAATCAGCCCCAGCATTTT.

This chain joins TRBV2 and TRBJ2-7; no clear D. This CDR3 has 12 residues. V was pared by 6 bases and J by 6 bases, with 12 bases between. CDR1 and CDR2 (germline): SNHLY, FYNNEI. The CDR3 nucleotides read TGTGCCAGCAGCCCGTCAGGTTTCGAGCAGTACTTC. Encoded protein: CASSPSGFEQYF.

The V call is TRBV28, the J call TRBJ2-3, with D uncertain. This CDR3 spans 14 amino acids. Germline CDR1 MDHEN, CDR2 SYDVKM. Trimming left V 1 base short and J 13 bases short, with 18 bases between. CDR3 amino acids: CASSLFVGPRGEYF. Written as DNA, the CDR3 is TGTGCCAGCAGTTTATTCGTCGGGCCACGAGGCGAGTATTTT.

This rearrangement joins TRBV30 to TRBJ2-7, with a tentative D call TRBD2 (5 bases). There are 13 residues in the CDR3. Germline V gives CDR1 GTSNPN, CDR2 SVGIG (reference sequence). V dropped 8 bases and J dropped 2 bases, with 16 bases sitting between them. The CDR3 here is CAVEDGGTYEQYF. The CDR3 bases are TGTGCCGTAGAGGACGGAGGAACCTACGAGCAGTACTTC.

The rearrangement uses TRBV5-6 and TRBJ2-7; D is tentatively TRBD1 or TRBD2 (6 bases each). V lost 0 bases and J 3 bases, leaving 10 bases between the germline ends. Germline CDR1 is SGHDT and CDR2 is YYEEEE. This CDR3 is 14 amino acids long. As DNA, the CDR3 is TGTGCCAGCAGCTTGGTAGAGGGGGGCTACGAGCAGTACTTC. This gives the protein CASSLVEGGYEQYF.

J is TRBJ2-1 and V is TRBV4-2, with a possible D match to TRBD2 (7 bases). The germline CDR1 and CDR2 sequences are LGHNA and YNFKEQ. CDR3 length: 16 residues. V lost 0 bases and J 10 bases, leaving 19 bases between the germline ends. CDR3 residues: CASSQDQEGGASEQFF. The CDR3 coding sequence is TGTGCCAGCAGCCAAGATCAGGAGGGGGGGGCCTCCGAGCAGTTCTTC.

The chain couples TRBV7-2 to TRBJ2-1, with 8 bases matching TRBD2. Germline V lookup: CDR1 SGHTA, CDR2 FQGNSA. Unmatched junction bases numbered 6, after V lost 1 base and J lost 7 bases. This CDR3 is built from 15 residues. The CDR3 DNA reads as TGTGCCAGCAGCTTAGACCCGGGACTAGAGAATGAGCAGTTCTTC. Translated: CASSLDPGLENEQFF.

This rearrangement joins TRBV5-6 to TRBJ2-1; a possible D gene is TRBD2 (7 bases). Trimming cost V 0 bases and J 9 bases, with 10 bases left between them. The CDR3 loop spans 13 amino acids. Per germline, CDR1 SGHDT and CDR2 YYEEEE. CDR3 protein: CASSLVGGPEQFF. In nucleotides, the CDR3 is TGTGCCAGCAGCTTGGTCGGGGGGCCTGAGCAGTTCTTC.

The J gene is TRBJ2-7, the V gene TRBV7-2, with 7 bases identical to TRBD1. The CDR3 sequence is 12 residues long. Germline V gives CDR1 SGHTA, CDR2 FQGNSA. Losses at the gene ends were 2 bases for V and 10 bases for J; bases not matched to a gene: 5. The CDR3 nucleotides read TGTGCCAGCAGCTTAAGAGGACAGGATCAGTACTTC. This translates into CASSLRGQDQYF.

The rearrangement uses TRBV10-3 and TRBJ1-2; 7 nucleotides line up with TRBD1. CDR3 size: 16 residues. Germline CDR1 and CDR2: ENHRY and SYGVKD. V shed 0 bases, J shed 4 bases, and the junction held 8 bases outside the gene matches. CDR3 in amino acids: CAISESTQGSSYGYTF. The CDR3 nucleotides are TGTGCCATCAGTGAGTCGACACAGGGGAGTTCCTATGGCTACACCTTC.

This chain joins TRBV19 and TRBJ1-6; no clear D gene. The CDR3 has 11 amino acids. The V gene lost 5 bases and the J gene lost 5 bases, with 1 base spanning the gap. Germline V gene sequence: CDR1 LNHDA, CDR2 SQIVND (reference sequence). The CDR3 reads CASSDNSPLHF. The CDR3 DNA follows: TGTGCCAGTAGTGATAATTCACCCCTCCACTTT.